This paragraph reports one T cell receptor (beta chain). This receptor's antigen is unknown. The sample holds no much larger clone one base away, and base qualities are not on file. The sample originates from a study of cytomegalovirus exposure and HLA in healthy donors (dated 2017 in TCRdb). General notes on the study: An earlier analysis of some 500 of the donors reported roughly 270 Gb of sequence data and around 110 million unique TCR beta sequences from 150 million to 200 million T cells. About 330 gigabases of sequencing data and around 90 million unique TCR sequences made up an early release that covered 640 HLA-typed donors. Of the roughly 420 genotyped donors, approximately 81% were placed in the genetic ancestry cluster associated with self-reported Caucasian donors. The aim of the study was to test whether cataloging public T cell receptors could identify signatures of past pathogen exposure. Using immunosequencing, the study profiled T cell repertoires from some 670 subjects and related those repertoires to cytomegalovirus serostatus. Besides the first cohort of 550 to 750 subjects, a separate validation cohort made up of roughly 120 different subjects was used. To predict cytomegalovirus infection status, the study combined high-throughput TCR immunosequencing, statistical association of individual TCRs with disease status, and machine learning. In a later analysis, previously published TCR beta repertoires from 666 donors were re-analyzed and high-resolution HLA genotyping was added so that TCR occurrence patterns could be studied. Rather than using new phenotypic data, the later analysis identified candidate immune exposures from TCR beta sequences and from how often those sequences occurred across donors. An earlier analysis of fewer than 700 of the donors applied high-throughput TCR beta sequencing to assess whether each TCR beta V gene segment acted as functional or pseudogenic. Donor age, sex, ethnicity and CMV serostatus were compiled together with the repertoire data. A later genetic analysis used genome-wide SNP genotypes for about 65% of the roughly 670 donors, treating that subset as a discovery cohort. Every repertoire in the discovery cohort had been generated on one and the same sequencing platform. HLA typing included class I and class II loci at four-digit resolution. The number of typed donors differed by locus: about 620-640 for A, B, C, DRB1 and DQB1; approximately 520 for DQA1; around 610 for DPA1; and roughly 450 for DPB1. Because of strong linkage in the cohort, 4 to 6 DR-DQ haplotypes were treated as single units for association and clustering. On average, roughly 250,000 unique TCR beta nucleotide sequences were sequenced per donor among 350 to 400 genotyped donors of the cohort, with approximately 18% of those sequences being non-productive.

Library prep was done by the immunoSEQ multiplex PCR assay. For the multiplex PCR, a mixture combining 60 forward primers for TCR Vbeta segments and 13 reverse primers for TCR Jbeta segments was used. The CDR3 region of rearranged TCR beta genes was amplified from genomic DNA by a multiplex PCR assay. Amplified TCR beta libraries were sequenced as 87-base-pair reads on the Illumina HiSeq System. The paper's data handling went like this. In a later analysis, some 80 million unique TCR beta chains were counted across the approximately 620 repertoires, and roughly 11 million of these chains were shared by at least two donors. Raw reads were error-corrected and collapsed into unique sequences by a nearest-neighbor algorithm in which closely related sequences were merged to remove PCR and sequencing errors. To assign V, D and J gene segments, CDR3 sequences were aligned to IMGT reference sequences. For a sequence to be retained, a match of at least six nucleotides to both a V gene segment and a J gene segment was required. A rearrangement counted as productive if the CDR3 had no stop codons and remained in frame with V and J, and every other rearrangement counted as non-productive. Following IMGT convention, CDR3 was defined as the stretch from the second conserved V-encoded cysteine to the conserved J-encoded phenylalanine. Sequences without an unambiguous match to a single V gene segment were excluded from the earlier analysis of 500 to 700 of the donors. An earlier analysis of a few hundred of the donors called V segments functional above 56.7% productive rearrangements and segregating when the between-donor standard deviation exceeded 5%. A statistical classification framework was developed to diagnose cytomegalovirus status using the catalog of TCR beta chain sequences. V and J gene assignment, in a later analysis, came from comparing TCR nucleotide sequences with IMGT/GENE-DB human TR gene sequences. In a later analysis, CDR3 sequences and most-parsimonious VDJ recombination scenarios were assigned using the TCRdist pipeline. In a later analysis, each TCR beta chain was defined by its CDR3 amino acid sequence together with its V-gene family, and reads without a unique V-gene family were excluded. As a way to deal with suspected cross-contamination and a sequencing artifact, a later analysis dropped hundreds of nucleotide sequences that were highly shared and had low generation probability. In a later analysis, a clonal expansion index for each public chain was calculated from normalized within-repertoire ranks of inferred template counts. A later analysis computed generation probabilities with a VDJ recombination model fitted to out-of-frame rearrangements, and checked the results against IGoR. In a later analysis, hypergeometric tests were used to score TCR-TCR, TCR-HLA and TCR-CMV co-occurrence, with a repertoire-size bias correction applied to TCR pairs. In a later analysis, false discovery rates were estimated by permuting HLA or CMV assignments 20 times. In a later analysis, co-occurring TCRs were grouped with DBSCAN, and TCRdist sequence similarity was added when clustering was performed within HLA-allele-positive subsets. Repertoires with fewer than 30,000 or more than 120,000 public chains were left out of co-occurrence clustering, as were five repertoires with anomalous nucleotide sharing. This immuneACCESS table, as held by TCRdb, lists in-frame sequences with V and J called but not all clones. Of the missing ones, under half trace to an unresolved V gene in checked studies; the others have no known cause. V, J and clone size were drawn from that table, and D and trimming were deduced from the DNA. The sample yields 150,000 to 200,000 clones; under 90% were counted once. Of the sample, approximately 4.8% is held by the ten largest clones.

In total, approximately 610 healthy bone marrow donors made up the cohort. At the time of sampling, every cohort member was nominally healthy, though immune exposures that went unrecorded were likely present. The donor tested CMV seronegative and was one of the 352 seronegative cohort members. A peripheral blood sample was provided by each donor, and peripheral blood mononuclear cells were used for TCR beta sequencing. Genomic DNA was extracted from the blood cell samples with the Qiagen DNeasy Blood Extraction Kit. From the cysteine through the phenylalanine, the CDR3 covers 15 amino acids. Only CDR3 DNA remains: 45 bases, in frame from the first base. V trim: 2 bases; J trim: 7 bases; unmatched bases: 5. CDR1 and CDR2, per the germline V gene, are MNHEY and SVGAGI. The full study reports these points: In vitro tests confirmed that a few of the cytomegalovirus-associated TCR beta chains recognize cytomegalovirus antigens. The study gave a list of about 160 TCR beta chains associated with cytomegalovirus. Compared with the approximately 600-donor mean, donors in an Asian-associated ancestry cluster had fewer N-insertions in productive TCRs, according to a later genetic analysis. CMV serostatus was the only immune exposure information available for the cohort. In an earlier analysis of 450 to 750 of the donors, most TCR beta V segments appeared in productive rearrangements about 87% or about 30% of the time, broadly matching IMGT annotations. Only TCR beta chains were sequenced in this cohort, and the absence of alpha or paired-chain data limited detectable features. Because HLA typing was unavailable for some donors at each locus, only the typed subset was used in association tests. When HLA alleles, especially DR and DQ, strongly co-occurred, attributing TCR associations to individual alleles was difficult. Across donors, most TCR sequences were observed very rarely, whereas some public TCRs were present in many individuals. Because counts were too low, seventeen rarely observed V segments, including chromosome 9 orphons, were excluded from the earlier analysis of 587 of the donors. The classifier was reported to diagnose cytomegalovirus status with high specificity and sensitivity in both the original cohort and the validation cohort. A further reported finding was that TCR beta sequences accurately predicted the HLA-A and HLA-B alleles for most subjects in the first cohort. In a later analysis, most CMV-associated TCR beta chains were found to appear HLA-restricted, with HLA associations seemingly driven largely by CMV exposure. Linkage disequilibrium might explain the correlated functional status among segregating V segments, but an unknown experimental factor could not be ruled out. At a false discovery rate of 0.05, a later analysis linked fewer than 20,000 TCR beta sequences to specific HLA alleles. In a later analysis, the rate of TCR association differed among HLA loci, with DRB1 alleles having the most associated TCRs and HLA-C alleles having the fewest. A group of highly shared sequence variants was considered likely to be a technical artifact of the sequencing pipeline. A later genetic analysis associated a missense DCLRE1C variant with V-gene and J-gene trimming of TCR beta chains, and an independent cohort replicated the association. A later analysis reported that several top co-occurrence clusters appeared linked to parvovirus B19, influenza, CMV and Epstein-Barr virus. Presence/absence analyses assumed roughly uniform sequencing depth across donors, an assumption that may not hold. A later analysis found that HLA-associated TCR beta chains were more clonally expanded and had lower generation probabilities than equally common non-associated chains. Because the 87-base-pair reads could not distinguish some IMGT-functional V segments, including TRBV6-2 and TRBV6-3, those segments were excluded. It was suggested by the authors that the approach could potentially be generalized to other disease states and immunological phenotypes.

The chain is encoded by TRBV6-5 joined to TRBJ2-1; 10 nucleotides in the junction match TRBD2. Input material: PBMCs. This TCR was sampled from a man aged 30 to 39 in good health and CMV-seronegative. The CDR3 amino acid sequence is: CASSYPLAGVNEQFF. In nucleotides, the sequence is TGTGCCAGCAGTTACCCCCTAGCGGGAGTAAATGAGCAGTTCTTC.